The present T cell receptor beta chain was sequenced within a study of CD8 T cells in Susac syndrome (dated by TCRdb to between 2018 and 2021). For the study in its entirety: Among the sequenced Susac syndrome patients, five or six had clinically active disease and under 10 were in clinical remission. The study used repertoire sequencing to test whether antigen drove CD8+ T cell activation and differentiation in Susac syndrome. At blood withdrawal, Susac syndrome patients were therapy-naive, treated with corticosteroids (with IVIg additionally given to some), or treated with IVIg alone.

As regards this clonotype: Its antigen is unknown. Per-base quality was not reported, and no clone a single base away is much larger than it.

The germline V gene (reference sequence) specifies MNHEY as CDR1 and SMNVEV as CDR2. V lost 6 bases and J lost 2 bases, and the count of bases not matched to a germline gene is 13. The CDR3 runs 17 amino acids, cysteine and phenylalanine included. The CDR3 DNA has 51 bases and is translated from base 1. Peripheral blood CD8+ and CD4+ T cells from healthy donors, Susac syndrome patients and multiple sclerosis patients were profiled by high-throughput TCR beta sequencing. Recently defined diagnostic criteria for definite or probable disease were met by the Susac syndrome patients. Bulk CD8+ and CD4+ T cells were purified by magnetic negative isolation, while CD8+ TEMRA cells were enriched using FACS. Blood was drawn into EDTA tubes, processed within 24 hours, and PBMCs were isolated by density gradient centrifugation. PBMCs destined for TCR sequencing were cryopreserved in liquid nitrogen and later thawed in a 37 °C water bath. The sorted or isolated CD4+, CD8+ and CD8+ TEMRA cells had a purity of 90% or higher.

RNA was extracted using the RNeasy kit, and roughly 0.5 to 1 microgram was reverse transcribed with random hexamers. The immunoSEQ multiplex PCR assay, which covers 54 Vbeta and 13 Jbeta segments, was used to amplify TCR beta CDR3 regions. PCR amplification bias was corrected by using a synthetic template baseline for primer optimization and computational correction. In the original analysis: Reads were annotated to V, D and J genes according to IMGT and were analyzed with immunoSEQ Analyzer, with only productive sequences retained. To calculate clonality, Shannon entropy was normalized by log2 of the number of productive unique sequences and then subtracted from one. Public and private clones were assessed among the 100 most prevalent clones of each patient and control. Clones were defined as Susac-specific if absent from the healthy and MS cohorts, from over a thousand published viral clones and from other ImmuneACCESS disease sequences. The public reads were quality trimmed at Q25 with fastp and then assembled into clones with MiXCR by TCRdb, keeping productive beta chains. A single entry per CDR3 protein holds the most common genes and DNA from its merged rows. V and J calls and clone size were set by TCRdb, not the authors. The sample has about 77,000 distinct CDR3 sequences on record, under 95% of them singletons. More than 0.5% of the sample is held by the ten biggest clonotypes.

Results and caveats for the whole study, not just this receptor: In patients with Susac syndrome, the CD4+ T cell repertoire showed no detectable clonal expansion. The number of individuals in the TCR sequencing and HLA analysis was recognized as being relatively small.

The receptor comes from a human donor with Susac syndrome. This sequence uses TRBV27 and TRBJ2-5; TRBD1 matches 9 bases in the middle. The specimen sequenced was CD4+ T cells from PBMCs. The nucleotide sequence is TGTGCCAGCAGCTTTACCCCCGAGGGGACAGGGCAAGAGACCCAGTACTTC. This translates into CASSFTPEGTGQETQYF.